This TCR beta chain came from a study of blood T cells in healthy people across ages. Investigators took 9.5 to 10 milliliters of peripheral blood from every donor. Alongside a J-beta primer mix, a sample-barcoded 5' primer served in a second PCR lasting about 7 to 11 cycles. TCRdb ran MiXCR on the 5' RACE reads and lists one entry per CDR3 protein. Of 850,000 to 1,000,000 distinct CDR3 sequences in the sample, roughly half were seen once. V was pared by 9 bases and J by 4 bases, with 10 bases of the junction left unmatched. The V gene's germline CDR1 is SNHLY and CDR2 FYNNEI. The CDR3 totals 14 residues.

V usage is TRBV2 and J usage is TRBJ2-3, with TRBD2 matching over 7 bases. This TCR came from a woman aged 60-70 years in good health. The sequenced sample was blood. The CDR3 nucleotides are TGTGCCAGGGGCGGCGGGAGTTTAGCAGATACGCAGTATTTT. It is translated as CARGGGSLADTQYF.